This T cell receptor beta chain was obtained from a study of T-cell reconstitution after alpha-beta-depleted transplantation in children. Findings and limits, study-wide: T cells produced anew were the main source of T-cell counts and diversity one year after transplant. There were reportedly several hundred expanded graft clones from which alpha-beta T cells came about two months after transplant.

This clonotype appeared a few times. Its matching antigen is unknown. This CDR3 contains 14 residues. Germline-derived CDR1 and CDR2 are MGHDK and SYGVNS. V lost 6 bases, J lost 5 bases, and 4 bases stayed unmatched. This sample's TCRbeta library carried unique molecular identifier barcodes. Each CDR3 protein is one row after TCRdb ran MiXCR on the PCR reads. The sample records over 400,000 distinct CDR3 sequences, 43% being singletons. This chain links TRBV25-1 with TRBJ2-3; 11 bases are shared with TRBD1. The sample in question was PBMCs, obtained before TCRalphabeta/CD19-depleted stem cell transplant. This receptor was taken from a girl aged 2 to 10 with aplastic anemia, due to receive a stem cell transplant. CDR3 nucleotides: TGTGCCAGCAGGCGGGGGACAGGGGGAGATACGCAGTATTTT. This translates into CASRRGTGGDTQYF.